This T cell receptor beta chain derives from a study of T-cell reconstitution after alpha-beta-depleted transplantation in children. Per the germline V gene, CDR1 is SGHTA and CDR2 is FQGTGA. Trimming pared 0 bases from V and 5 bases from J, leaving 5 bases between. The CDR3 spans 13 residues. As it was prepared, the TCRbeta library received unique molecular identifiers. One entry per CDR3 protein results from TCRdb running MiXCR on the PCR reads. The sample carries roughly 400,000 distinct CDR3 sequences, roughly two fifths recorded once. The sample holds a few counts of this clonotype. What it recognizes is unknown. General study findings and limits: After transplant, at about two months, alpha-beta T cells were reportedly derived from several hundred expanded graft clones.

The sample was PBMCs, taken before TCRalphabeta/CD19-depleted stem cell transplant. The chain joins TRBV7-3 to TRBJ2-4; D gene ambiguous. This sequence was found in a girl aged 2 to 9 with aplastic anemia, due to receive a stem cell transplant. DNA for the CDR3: TGTGCCAGCAGCTTAACGGCCCAAAACATTCAGTACTTC. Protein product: CASSLTAQNIQYF. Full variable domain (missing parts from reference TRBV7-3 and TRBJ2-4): GAGVSQTPSNKVTEKGKYVELRCDPISGHTALYWYRQSLGQGPEFLIYFQGTGAADDSGLPNDRFFAVRPEGSVSTLKIQRTERGDSAVYLCASSLTAQNIQYFGAGTRLSVL.